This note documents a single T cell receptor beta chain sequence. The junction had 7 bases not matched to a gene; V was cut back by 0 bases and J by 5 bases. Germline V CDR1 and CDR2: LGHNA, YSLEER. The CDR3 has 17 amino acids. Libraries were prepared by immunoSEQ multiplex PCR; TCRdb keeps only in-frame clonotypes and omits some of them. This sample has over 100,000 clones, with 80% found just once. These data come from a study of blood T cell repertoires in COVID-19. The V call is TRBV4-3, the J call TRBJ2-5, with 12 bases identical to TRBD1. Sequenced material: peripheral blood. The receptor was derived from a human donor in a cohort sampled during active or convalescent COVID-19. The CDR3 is CASSQEGGQGALETQYF. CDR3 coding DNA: TGCGCCAGCAGCCAAGAGGGGGGACAGGGGGCGTTGGAGACCCAGTACTTC.